Detailed here is one T cell receptor (beta chain). The antigen remains unidentified. The record originates from a study of T cell responses to AZD1222 COVID-19 vaccine. Points from the study as a whole: Nearly half of spike-specific TCRs reportedly go after variant regions that carry no mutations.

Generated by immunoSEQ multiplex PCR, the TCRdb table keeps only in-frame clones and is missing some. The top ten hold 4.4% of the sample, which has more than 85,000 clones, more than 70% seen once. Second doses that came at about 4 or about 12 weeks were put together. The material sequenced was peripheral blood, taken 28 days after the second AZD1222 dose. The TCR originated in an adult who received the AZD1222 COVID-19 vaccine.

The CDR3, as DNA: TGTGCCTGGAGTCCAGGGGGCTATACTGAAGCTTTCTTT. Protein sequence: CAWSPGGYTEAFF. The chain links TRBV30 to TRBJ1-1, with 8 nucleotides matching TRBD1. The CDR3 spans 13 residues. The V and J ends lost 2 bases and 5 bases, in that order; junction bases with no gene match: 4. Germline V gene data show CDR1 as GTSNPN and CDR2 as SVGIG (reference sequence).